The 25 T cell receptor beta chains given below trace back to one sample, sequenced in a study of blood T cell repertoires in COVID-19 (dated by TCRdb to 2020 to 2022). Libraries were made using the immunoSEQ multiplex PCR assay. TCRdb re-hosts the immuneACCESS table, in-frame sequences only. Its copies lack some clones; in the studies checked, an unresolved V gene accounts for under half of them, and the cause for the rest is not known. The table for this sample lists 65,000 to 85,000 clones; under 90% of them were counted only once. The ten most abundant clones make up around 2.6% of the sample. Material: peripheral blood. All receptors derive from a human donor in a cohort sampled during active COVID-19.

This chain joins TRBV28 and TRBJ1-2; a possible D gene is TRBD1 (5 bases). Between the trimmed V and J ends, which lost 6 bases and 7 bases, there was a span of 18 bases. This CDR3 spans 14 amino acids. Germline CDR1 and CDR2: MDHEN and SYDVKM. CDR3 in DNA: TGTGCCAGCAGGAGGGGCGGGATAATAGGTGGCTACACCTTC. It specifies CASRRGGIIGGYTF.

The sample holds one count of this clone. The CDR3 nucleotides read TGTGCCAGCAGCCAAGGACCGGGATCCACAAATCCCTACGGAACCTCCGGGGCCAACGTCCTGACTTTC. Its translation: CASSQGPGSTNPYGTSGANVLTF. The chain recombines TRBV4-2 with TRBJ2-6; tentatively, D is TRBD2 (5 bases). V lost 1 base and J lost 4, with 32 bases in between. The CDR3 covers 23 residues. The germline CDR1 and CDR2 sequences are LGHNA and YNFKEQ.

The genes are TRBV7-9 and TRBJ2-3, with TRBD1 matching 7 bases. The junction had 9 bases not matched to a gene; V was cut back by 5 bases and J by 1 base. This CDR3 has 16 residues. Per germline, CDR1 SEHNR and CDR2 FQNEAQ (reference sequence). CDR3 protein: CASSPQGTLGTDTQYF. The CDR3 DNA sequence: TGTGCCAGCAGCCCACAGGGGACCCTCGGCACAGATACGCAGTATTTT.

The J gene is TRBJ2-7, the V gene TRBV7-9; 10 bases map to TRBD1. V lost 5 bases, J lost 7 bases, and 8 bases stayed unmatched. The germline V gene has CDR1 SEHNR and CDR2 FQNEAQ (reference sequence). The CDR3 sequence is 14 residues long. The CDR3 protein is CASSPGTGAREQYF. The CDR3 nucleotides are TGTGCCAGCAGCCCAGGGACAGGGGCGCGGGAGCAGTACTTC.

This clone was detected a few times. The CDR3 nucleotides read TGTGCCTGGGCAAGAGGGAGGGCCGGTCGAGCCCAGTACGAGCAGTACTTC. This translates into CAWARGRAGRAQYEQYF. The V gene is TRBV30, the J gene TRBJ2-7; 7 bases fit TRBD2. Losses at the gene ends were 5 bases for V and 4 bases for J; bases not matched to a gene: 20. This CDR3 is 17 amino acids long. Germline lookup yields CDR1 GTSNPN and CDR2 SVGIG (reference sequence).

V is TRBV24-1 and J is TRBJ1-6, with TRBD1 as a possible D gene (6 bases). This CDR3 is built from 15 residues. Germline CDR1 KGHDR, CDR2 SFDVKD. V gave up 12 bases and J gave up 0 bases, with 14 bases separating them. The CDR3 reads CAGERGASYNSPLHF. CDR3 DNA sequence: TGTGCCGGGGAGCGGGGGGCCTCCTATAATTCACCCCTCCACTTT.

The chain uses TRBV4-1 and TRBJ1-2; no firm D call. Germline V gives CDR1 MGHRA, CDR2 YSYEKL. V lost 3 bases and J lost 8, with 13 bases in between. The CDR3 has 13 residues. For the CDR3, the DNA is TGCGCCAGCAGCCAGATTCCGACATCCGGCTACACCTTC. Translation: CASSQIPTSGYTF.

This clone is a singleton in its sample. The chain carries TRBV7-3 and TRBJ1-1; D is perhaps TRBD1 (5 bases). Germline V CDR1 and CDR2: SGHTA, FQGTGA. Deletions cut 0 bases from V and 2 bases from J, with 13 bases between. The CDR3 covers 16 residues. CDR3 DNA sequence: TGTGCCAGCAGCTTAACGGGGGGGACGGTTAACACTGAAGCTTTCTTT. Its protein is CASSLTGGTVNTEAFF.

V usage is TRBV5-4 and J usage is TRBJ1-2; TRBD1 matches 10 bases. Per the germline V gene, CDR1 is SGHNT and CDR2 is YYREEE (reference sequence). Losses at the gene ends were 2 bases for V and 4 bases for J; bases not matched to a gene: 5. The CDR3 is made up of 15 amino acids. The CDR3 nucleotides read TGTGCCAGCAGCTTTGAGGGACAGGGGACCTATGGCTACACCTTC. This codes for CASSFEGQGTYGYTF.

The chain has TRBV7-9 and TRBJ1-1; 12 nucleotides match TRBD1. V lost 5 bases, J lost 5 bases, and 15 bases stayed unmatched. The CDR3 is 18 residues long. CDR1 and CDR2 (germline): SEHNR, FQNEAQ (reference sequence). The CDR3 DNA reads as TGTGCCAGCAGCGCGCCGGGACAGGGGGCGTTATGGGGAACTGAAGCTTTCTTT. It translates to CASSAPGQGALWGTEAFF.

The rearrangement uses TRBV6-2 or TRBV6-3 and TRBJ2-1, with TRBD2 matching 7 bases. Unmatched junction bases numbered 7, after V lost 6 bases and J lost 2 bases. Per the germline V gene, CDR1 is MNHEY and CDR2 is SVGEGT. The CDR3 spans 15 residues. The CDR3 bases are TGTGCCAGCAGCTTGGGGGACTACCCCTACAATGAGCAGTTCTTC. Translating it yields CASSLGDYPYNEQFF.

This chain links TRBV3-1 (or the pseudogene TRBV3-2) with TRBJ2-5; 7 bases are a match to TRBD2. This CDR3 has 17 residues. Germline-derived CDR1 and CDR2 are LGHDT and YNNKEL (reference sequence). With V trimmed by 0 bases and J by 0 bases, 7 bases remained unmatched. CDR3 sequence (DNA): TGTGCCAGCAGCCAAGATTTGGGGGGGAAAAACCAAGAGACCCAGTACTTC. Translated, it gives CASSQDLGGKNQETQYF.

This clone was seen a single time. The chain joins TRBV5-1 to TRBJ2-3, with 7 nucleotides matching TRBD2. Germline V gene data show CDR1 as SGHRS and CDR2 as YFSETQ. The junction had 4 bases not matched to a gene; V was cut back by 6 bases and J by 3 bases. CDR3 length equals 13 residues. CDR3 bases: TGCGCCAGCATGCGGGGGATAACAGATACGCAGTATTTT. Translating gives CASMRGITDTQYF.

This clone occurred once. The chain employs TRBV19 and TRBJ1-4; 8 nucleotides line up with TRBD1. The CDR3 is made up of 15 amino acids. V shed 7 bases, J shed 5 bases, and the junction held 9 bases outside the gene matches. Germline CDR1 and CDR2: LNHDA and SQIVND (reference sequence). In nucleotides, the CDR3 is TGTGCCAGTAAAACCAGGGGGCGTAGAAATGAAAAACTGTTTTTT. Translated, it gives CASKTRGRRNEKLFF.

The CDR3 spells CASSPAANTGELFF. The DNA for the CDR3 is TGCGCCAGCTCCCCCGCGGCGAACACCGGGGAGCTGTTTTTT. The chain combines TRBV4-3 with TRBJ2-2; unclear D gene. V shed 8 bases and J shed 0 bases, with 10 bases lying between them. The CDR3 contains 14 residues. The V gene's germline CDR1 is LGHNA and CDR2 YSLEER.

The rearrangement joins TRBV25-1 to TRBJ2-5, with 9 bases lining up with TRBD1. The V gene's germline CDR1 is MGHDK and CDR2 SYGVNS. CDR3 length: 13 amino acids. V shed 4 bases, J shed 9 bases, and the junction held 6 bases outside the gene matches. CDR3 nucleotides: TGTGCCAGCAGTGTAACGGGACAGGGTTCCCAGTACTTC. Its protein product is CASSVTGQGSQYF.

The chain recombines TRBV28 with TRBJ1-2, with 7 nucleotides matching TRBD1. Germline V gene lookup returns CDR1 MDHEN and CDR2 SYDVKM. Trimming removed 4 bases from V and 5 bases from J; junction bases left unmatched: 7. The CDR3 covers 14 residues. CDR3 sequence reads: CASSSVQGWYGYTF. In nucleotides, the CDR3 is TGTGCCAGCAGTTCCGTACAGGGGTGGTATGGCTACACCTTC.

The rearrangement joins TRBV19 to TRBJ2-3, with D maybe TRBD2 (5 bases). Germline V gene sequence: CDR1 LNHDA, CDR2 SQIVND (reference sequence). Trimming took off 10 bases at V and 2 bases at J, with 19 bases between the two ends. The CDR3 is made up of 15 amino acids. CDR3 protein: CATKVRGFYTDTQYF. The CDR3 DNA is TGTGCCACCAAAGTTCGAGGGTTTTACACAGATACGCAGTATTTT. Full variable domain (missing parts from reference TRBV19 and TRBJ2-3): DGGITQSPKYLFRKEGQNVTLSCEQNLNHDAMYWYRQDPGQGLRLIYYSQIVNDFQKGDIAEGYSVSREKKESFPLTVTSAQKNPTAFYLCATKVRGFYTDTQYFGPGTRLTVL.

CDR3 coding DNA: TGTGCCAGCAGCGCGTATGGGGCCAACGTCCTGACTTTC. It encodes CASSAYGANVLTF. The chain has TRBV6-2 or TRBV6-3 and TRBJ2-6; no definite D call. This CDR3 has 13 amino acids. V lost 6 bases, J lost 3 bases, and 6 bases lay in between. Germline V gives CDR1 MNHEY, CDR2 SVGEGT.

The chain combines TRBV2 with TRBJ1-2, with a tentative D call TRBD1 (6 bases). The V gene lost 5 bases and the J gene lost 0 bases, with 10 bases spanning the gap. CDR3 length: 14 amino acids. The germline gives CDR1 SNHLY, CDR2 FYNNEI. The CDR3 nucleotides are TGTGCCAGCAGTTTCGACAGGTCTAACTATGGCTACACCTTC. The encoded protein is CASSFDRSNYGYTF.

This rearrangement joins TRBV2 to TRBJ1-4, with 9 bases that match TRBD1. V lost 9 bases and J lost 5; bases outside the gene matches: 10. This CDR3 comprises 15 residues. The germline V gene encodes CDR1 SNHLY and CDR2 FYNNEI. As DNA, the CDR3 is TGTGCCAGGACGGGACAGGGATCCCCCAATGAAAAACTGTTTTTT. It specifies CARTGQGSPNEKLFF.

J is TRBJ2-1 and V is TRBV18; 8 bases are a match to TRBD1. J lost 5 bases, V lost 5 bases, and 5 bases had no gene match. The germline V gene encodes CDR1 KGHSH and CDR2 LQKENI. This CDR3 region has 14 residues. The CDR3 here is CASSTDRAHNEQFF. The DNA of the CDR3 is TGTGCCAGCTCAACGGACAGGGCGCACAATGAGCAGTTCTTC. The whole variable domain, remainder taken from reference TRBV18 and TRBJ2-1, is NAGVMQNPRHLVRRRGQEARLRCSPMKGHSHVYWYRQLPEEGLKFMVYLQKENIIDESGMPKERFSAEFPKEGPSILRIQQVVRGDSAAYFCASSTDRAHNEQFFGPGTRLTVL.

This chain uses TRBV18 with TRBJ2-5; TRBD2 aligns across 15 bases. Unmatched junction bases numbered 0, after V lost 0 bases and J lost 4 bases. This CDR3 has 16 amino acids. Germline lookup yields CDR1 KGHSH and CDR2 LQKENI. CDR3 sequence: CASSPPGLAGGETQYF. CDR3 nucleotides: TGTGCCAGCTCACCACCGGGACTAGCGGGGGGAGAGACCCAGTACTTC.

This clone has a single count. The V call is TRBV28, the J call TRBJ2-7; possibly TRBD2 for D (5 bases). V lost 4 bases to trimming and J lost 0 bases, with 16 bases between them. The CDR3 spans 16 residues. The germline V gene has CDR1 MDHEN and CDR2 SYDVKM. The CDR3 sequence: CASSSPTRASSYEQYF. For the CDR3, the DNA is TGTGCCAGCAGTTCCCCGACGCGGGCGAGCTCCTACGAGCAGTACTTC.

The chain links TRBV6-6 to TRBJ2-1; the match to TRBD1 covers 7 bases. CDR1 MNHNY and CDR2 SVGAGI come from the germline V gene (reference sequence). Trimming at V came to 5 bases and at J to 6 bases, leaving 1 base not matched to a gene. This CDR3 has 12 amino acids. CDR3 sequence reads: CASSAGGNEQFF. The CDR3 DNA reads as TGTGCCAGCAGTGCAGGGGGCAATGAGCAGTTCTTC.